The next 17 T cell receptor beta chains were all read from a single sample in a study of technical replicates of blood from a few donors (dated by TCRdb to about 2017). The receptor library was made with the immunoSEQ multiplex PCR assay. The clones in this table, taken by TCRdb from immuneACCESS, are in-frame only. Not every clone is retained; where verified, under half of the shortfall comes from an unresolved V gene, and the cause of the rest is unknown. The sample table contains 85,000 to 100,000 clones; only one count was recorded for around 95% of them. The biggest ten clones account for 0.26% of the sample. Material for sequencing was T cells isolated from PBMCs. The receptors originated from a human donor in good health.

The V gene is TRBV11-2, the J gene TRBJ2-1, with D possibly being TRBD1 (6 bases). The V end was cut by 5 bases, the J end by 4 bases, with 21 bases between. From germline, CDR1 is SGHAT and CDR2 FQNNGV. The CDR3 runs 17 residues. Here the CDR3 reads CASSSRDMKEIYNEQFF. As DNA, the CDR3 is TGTGCCAGCAGCAGTAGGGACATGAAGGAAATATACAATGAGCAGTTCTTC.

This clone was found once. The chain has TRBV18 and TRBJ2-7; D perhaps matches TRBD1 (6 bases). The CDR3 consists of 14 residues. Per the germline V gene, CDR1 is KGHSH and CDR2 is LQKENI. The V and J ends lost 3 bases and 3 bases respectively, with 12 bases between them. The CDR3 is CASSPRQGHYEQYF. The CDR3 nucleotides read TGTGCCAGCTCACCCCGGCAGGGGCACTACGAGCAGTACTTC.

This clone has only a few counts. The rearrangement joins TRBV7-6 to TRBJ2-2; 9 bases fit TRBD2. Germline V gene data show CDR1 as SGHVS and CDR2 as FNYEAQ. This CDR3 is built from 14 residues. J gave up 7 bases and V 4 bases, and 4 bases lay outside the gene matches. CDR3 in amino acids: CASSSGLADGELFF. The DNA for the CDR3 is TGTGCCAGCAGCTCGGGACTAGCAGACGGGGAGCTGTTTTTT. The whole variable domain, remainder taken from reference TRBV7-6 and TRBJ2-2, is GAGVSQSPRYKVTKRGQDVALRCDPISGHVSLYWYRQALGQGPEFLTYFNYEAQQDKSGLPNDRFSAERPEGSISTLTIQRTEQRDSAMYRCASSSGLADGELFFGEGSRLTVL.

The chain combines TRBV7-2 with TRBJ2-7, with D perhaps matching TRBD1 (5 bases). The CDR3 loop spans 12 amino acids. Trimming cost V 3 bases and J 6 bases, with 9 bases left between them. Germline V CDR1 and CDR2: SGHTA, FQGNSA. The CDR3 sequence: CASSFLGLEQYF. CDR3 coding DNA: TGTGCCAGCAGCTTCTTGGGGCTCGAGCAGTACTTC. The entire variable domain, with the rest obtained from reference TRBV7-2 and TRBJ2-7, is as follows: GAGVSQSPSNKVTEKGKDVELRCDPISGHTALYWYRQSLGQGLEFLIYFQGNSAPDKSGLPSDRFSAERTGGSVSTLTIQRTQQEDSAVYLCASSFLGLEQYFGPGTRLTVT.

The chain recombines TRBV13 with TRBJ2-7; TRBD1 might be the D (6 bases). The CDR3 runs to 14 residues. CDR1 PRHDT and CDR2 FYEKMQ come from the germline V gene (reference sequence). The V end was cut by 0 bases, the J end by 3 bases, with 9 bases between. CDR3 DNA: TGTGCCAGCAGCTTAGGAGGGGGATTCTACGAGCAGTACTTC. It specifies CASSLGGGFYEQYF.

The rearrangement links TRBV19 to TRBJ2-1, with TRBD2 identical over 7 bases. Losses at the gene ends were 1 base for V and 7 bases for J; bases not matched to a gene: 7. The CDR3 contains 15 residues. Germline assignment: CDR1 LNHDA and CDR2 SQIVND (reference sequence). CDR3 sequence: CASSIGRGVWNEQFF. In nucleotides, the CDR3 is TGTGCCAGTAGTATAGGTCGGGGGGTATGGAATGAGCAGTTCTTC.

This chain connects TRBV28 to TRBJ1-4, with unresolved D. CDR1 and CDR2 from the germline V gene are MDHEN and SYDVKM. Trimming left V 3 bases short and J 0 bases short, with 8 bases between. The CDR3 has 15 residues. The CDR3 bases are TGTGCCAGCAGTTTTGTGTCTGCAACTAATGAAAAACTGTTTTTT. Its translation: CASSFVSATNEKLFF. Supplemented by reference TRBV28 and TRBJ1-4, the full variable domain reads DVKVTQSSRYLVKRTGEKVFLECVQDMDHENMFWYRQDPGLGLRLIYFSYDVKMKEKGDIPEGYSVSREKKERFSLILESASTNQTSMYLCASSFVSATNEKLFFGSGTQLSVL.

The rearrangement joins TRBV5-1 to TRBJ2-3; perhaps TRBD2 as D (6 bases). CDR3 length: 16 residues. Germline V gene lookup returns CDR1 SGHRS and CDR2 YFSETQ. V lost 0 bases and J lost 3, with 14 bases in between. CDR3: CASSLGVAEGTDTQYF. The DNA for the CDR3 is TGCGCCAGCAGCTTGGGAGTAGCGGAGGGTACAGATACGCAGTATTTT. The whole variable domain, filled in from reference TRBV5-1 and TRBJ2-3, reads KAGVTQTPRYLIKTRGQQVTLSCSPISGHRSVSWYQQTPGQGLQFLFEYFSETQRNKGNFPGRFSGRQFSNSRSEMNVSTLELGDSALYLCASSLGVAEGTDTQYFGPGTRLTVL.

The genes are TRBV27 and TRBJ2-2; 9 bases fit TRBD2. Losses at the gene ends were 5 bases for V and 4 bases for J; bases not matched to a gene: 5. The germline V gene encodes CDR1 MNHEY and CDR2 SMNVEV (reference sequence). The CDR3 extends over 15 amino acids. CDR3 DNA sequence: TGTGCCAGCAGTACCCAAGCGGGGGGCACCGGGGAGCTGTTTTTT. Encoded protein: CASSTQAGGTGELFF.

V usage is TRBV5-1 and J usage is TRBJ1-3, with D hard to call. CDR1 is SGHRS and CDR2 is YFSETQ in the germline V gene. The length of the CDR3 is 14 residues. Trimming stripped 5 bases from V and 4 bases from J, with 13 bases between. In DNA form, the CDR3 reads TGCGCCAGCAGTCGAGCTCCCGAGGGAAACACCATATATTTT. The encoded protein is CASSRAPEGNTIYF.

The gene calls are TRBV5-1 and TRBJ2-7; D call uncertain. Trimming stripped 8 bases from V and 1 base from J, with 13 bases between. This CDR3 has 13 amino acids. CDR1 SGHRS and CDR2 YFSETQ come from the germline V gene. The CDR3 loop is CARRRERSYEQYF. In DNA, the CDR3 is TGCGCCAGACGCAGAGAGCGATCCTACGAGCAGTACTTC.

This chain uses TRBV5-4 with TRBJ1-3; TRBD1 matches 9 bases. With 4 bases clipped from V and 4 bases from J, the junction kept 9 bases outside the gene matches. CDR3 length: 16 residues. Germline lookup yields CDR1 SGHNT and CDR2 YYREEE (reference sequence). CDR3 in amino acids: CASSRKGQGFGNTIYF. In DNA form, the CDR3 reads TGTGCCAGCAGCCGTAAGGGACAGGGCTTCGGAAACACCATATATTTT.

This clone was detected once. The chain carries TRBV20-1 and TRBJ2-1; possible D gene TRBD1, 5 bases. CDR3 length equals 11 residues. V shed 3 bases and J shed 9 bases, with 9 bases lying between them. Germline V gene sequence: CDR1 DFQATT, CDR2 SNEGSKA (reference sequence). The CDR3: CSASQGLEQFF. The CDR3 coding sequence is TGCAGTGCTAGTCAGGGTCTTGAGCAGTTCTTC.

The V call is TRBV5-1, the J call TRBJ2-1, with 8 bases aligning to TRBD2. The CDR3 length is 18 residues. Germline CDR1 is SGHRS and CDR2 is YFSETQ. J gave up 0 bases and V 4 bases, and 12 bases lay outside the gene matches. The chain's CDR3 is CASSPSATSESSYNEQFF. In DNA form, the CDR3 reads TGCGCCAGCAGCCCCTCGGCGACTAGCGAGAGCTCCTACAATGAGCAGTTCTTC.

The V call is TRBV19, the J call TRBJ1-1; D is uncertain. The CDR3 is 11 residues long. Looked up from germline, CDR1 is LNHDA and CDR2 is SQIVND (reference sequence). Trimming left V 8 bases short and J 3 bases short, with 7 bases between. This chain's CDR3 is CASRVYTEAFF. In DNA, the CDR3 is TGTGCCAGTCGGGTCTACACTGAAGCTTTCTTT. Using reference TRBV19 and TRBJ1-1 for the parts outside the CDR3, the full variable domain is DGGITQSPKYLFRKEGQNVTLSCEQNLNHDAMYWYRQDPGQGLRLIYYSQIVNDFQKGDIAEGYSVSREKKESFPLTVTSAQKNPTAFYLCASRVYTEAFFGQGTRLTVV.

The rearrangement links TRBV28 to TRBJ2-3; 8 bases are a match to TRBD1. The V and J ends lost 3 bases and 2 bases, in that order; junction bases with no gene match: 16. Germline CDR1 reads MDHEN; CDR2 reads SYDVKM. The CDR3 has 19 amino acids. The CDR3 DNA reads TGTGCCAGCAGTTTTCTTTATAGTTTAGGGACAGGAGTCACAGATACGCAGTATTTT. It yields the protein CASSFLYSLGTGVTDTQYF.

This sequence joins TRBV6-5 and TRBJ2-1, with TRBD2 matching 10 bases. Trimming removed 6 bases from V and 5 bases from J; junction bases left unmatched: 4. The CDR3 has 14 amino acids. The germline V gene encodes CDR1 MNHEY and CDR2 SVGAGI. CDR3 amino acids: CASSLTSGDNEQFF. As DNA, the CDR3 is TGTGCCAGCAGCTTAACTAGCGGGGACAATGAGCAGTTCTTC.